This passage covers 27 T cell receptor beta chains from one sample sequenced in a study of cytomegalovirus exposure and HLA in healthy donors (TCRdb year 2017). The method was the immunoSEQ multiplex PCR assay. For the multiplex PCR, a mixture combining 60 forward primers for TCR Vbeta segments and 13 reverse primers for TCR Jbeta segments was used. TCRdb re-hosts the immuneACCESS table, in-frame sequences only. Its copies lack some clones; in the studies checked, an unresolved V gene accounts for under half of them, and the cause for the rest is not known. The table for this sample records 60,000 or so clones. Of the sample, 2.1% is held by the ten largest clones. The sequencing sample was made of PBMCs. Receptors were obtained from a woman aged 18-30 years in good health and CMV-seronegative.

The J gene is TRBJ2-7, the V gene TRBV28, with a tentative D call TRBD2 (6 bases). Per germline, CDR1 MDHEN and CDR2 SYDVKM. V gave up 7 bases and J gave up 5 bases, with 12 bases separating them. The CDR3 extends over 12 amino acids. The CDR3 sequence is CASTLWGDEQYF. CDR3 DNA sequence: TGTGCCAGCACTCTCTGGGGGGACGAGCAGTACTTC.

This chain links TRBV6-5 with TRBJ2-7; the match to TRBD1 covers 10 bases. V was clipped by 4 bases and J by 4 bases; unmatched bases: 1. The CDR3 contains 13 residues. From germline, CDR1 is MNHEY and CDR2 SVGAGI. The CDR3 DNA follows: TGTGCCAGCAGTTGGGGACAGGGGTACGAGCAGTACTTC. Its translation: CASSWGQGYEQYF.

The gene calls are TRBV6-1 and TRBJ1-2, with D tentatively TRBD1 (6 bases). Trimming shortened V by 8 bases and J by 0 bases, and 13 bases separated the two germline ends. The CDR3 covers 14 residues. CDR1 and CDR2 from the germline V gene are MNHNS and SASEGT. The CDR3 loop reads CASPGTPPNYGYTF. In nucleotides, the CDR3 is TGTGCCAGCCCAGGGACACCTCCTAACTATGGCTACACCTTC.

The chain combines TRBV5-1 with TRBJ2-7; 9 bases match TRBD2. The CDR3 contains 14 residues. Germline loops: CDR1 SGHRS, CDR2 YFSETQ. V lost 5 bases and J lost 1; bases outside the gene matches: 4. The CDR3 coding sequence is TGCGCCAGCAGTTATAGCGGGAGTTCCTACGAGCAGTACTTC. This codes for CASSYSGSSYEQYF.

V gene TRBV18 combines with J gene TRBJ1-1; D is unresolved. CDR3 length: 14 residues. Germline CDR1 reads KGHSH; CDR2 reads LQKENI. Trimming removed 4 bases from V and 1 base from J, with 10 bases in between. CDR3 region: CASSLSGGNTEAFF. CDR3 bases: TGTGCCAGCTCACTCTCGGGAGGGAACACTGAAGCTTTCTTT. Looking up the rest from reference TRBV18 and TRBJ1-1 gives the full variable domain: NAGVMQNPRHLVRRRGQEARLRCSPMKGHSHVYWYRQLPEEGLKFMVYLQKENIIDESGMPKERFSAEFPKEGPSILRIQQVVRGDSAAYFCASSLSGGNTEAFFGQGTRLTVV.

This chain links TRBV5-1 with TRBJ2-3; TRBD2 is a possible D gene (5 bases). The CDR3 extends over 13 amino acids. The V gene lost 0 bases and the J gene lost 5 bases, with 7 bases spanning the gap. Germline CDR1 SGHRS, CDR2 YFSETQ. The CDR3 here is CASSLAEGDTQYF. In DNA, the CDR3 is TGCGCCAGCAGCTTGGCAGAGGGAGATACGCAGTATTTT.

DNA for the CDR3: TGTGCCAGCAGCTTCGGGGAGACCCAGTACTTC. It translates to CASSFGETQYF. This chain joins TRBV11-2 and TRBJ2-5; D gene ambiguous. Germline CDR1 and CDR2: SGHAT and FQNNGV. With 3 bases removed from V and 5 bases from J, the gap between germline ends came to 4 bases. The CDR3 has 11 residues.

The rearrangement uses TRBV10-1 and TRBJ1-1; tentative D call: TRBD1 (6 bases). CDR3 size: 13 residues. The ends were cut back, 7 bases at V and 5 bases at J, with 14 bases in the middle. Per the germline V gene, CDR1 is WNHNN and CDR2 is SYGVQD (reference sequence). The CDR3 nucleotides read TGCGCCAGCACCTTCCTAGGGGGAACTGAAGCTTTCTTT. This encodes CASTFLGGTEAFF.

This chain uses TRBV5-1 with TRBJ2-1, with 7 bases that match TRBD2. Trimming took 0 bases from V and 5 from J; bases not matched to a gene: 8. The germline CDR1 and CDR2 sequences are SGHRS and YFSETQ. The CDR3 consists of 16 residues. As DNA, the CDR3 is TGCGCCAGCAGCTTGGCTGCGGGAGAGTACGACAATGAGCAGTTCTTC. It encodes CASSLAAGEYDNEQFF.

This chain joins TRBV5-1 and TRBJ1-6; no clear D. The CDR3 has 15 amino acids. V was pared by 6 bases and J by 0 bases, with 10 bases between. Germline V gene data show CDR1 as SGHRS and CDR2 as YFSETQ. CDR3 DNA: TGCGCCAGCACATTGGGGAGCTCCTATAATTCACCCCTCCACTTT. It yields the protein CASTLGSSYNSPLHF.

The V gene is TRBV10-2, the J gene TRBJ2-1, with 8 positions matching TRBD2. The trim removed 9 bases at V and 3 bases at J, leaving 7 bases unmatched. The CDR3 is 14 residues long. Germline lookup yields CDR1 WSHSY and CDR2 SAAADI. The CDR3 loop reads CASLKRESYNEQFF. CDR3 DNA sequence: TGCGCCAGTCTGAAGCGGGAGAGCTACAATGAGCAGTTCTTC.

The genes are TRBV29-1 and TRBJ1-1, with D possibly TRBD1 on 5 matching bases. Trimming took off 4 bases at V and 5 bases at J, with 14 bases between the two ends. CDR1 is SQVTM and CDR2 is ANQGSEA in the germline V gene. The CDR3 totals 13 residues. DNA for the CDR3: TGCAGCGTTGGTACCAGGGTGGGAACTGAAGCTTTCTTT. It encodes CSVGTRVGTEAFF.

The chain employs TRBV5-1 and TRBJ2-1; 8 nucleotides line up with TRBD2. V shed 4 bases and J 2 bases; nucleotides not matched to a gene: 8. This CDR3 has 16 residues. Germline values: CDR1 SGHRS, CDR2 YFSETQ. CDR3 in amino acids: CASSTTGLGTYNEQFF. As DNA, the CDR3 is TGCGCCAGCAGCACTACGGGACTAGGGACCTACAATGAGCAGTTCTTC.

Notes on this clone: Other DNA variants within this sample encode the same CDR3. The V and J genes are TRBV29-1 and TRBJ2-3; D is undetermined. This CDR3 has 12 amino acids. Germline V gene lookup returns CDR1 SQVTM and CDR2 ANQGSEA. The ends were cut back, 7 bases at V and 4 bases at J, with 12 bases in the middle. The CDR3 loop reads CSGSIEADTQYF. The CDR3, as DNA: TGCAGCGGGTCCATCGAGGCAGATACGCAGTATTTT.

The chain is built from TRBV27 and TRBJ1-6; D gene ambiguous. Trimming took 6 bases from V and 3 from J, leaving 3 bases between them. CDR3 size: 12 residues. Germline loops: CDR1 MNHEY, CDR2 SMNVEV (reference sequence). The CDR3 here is CASSLYNSPLHF. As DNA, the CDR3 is TGTGCCAGCAGCCTCTATAATTCACCCCTCCACTTT.

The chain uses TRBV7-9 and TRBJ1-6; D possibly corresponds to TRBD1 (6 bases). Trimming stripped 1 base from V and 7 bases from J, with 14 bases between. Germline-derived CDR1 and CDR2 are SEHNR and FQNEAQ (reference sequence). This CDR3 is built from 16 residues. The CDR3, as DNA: TGTGCCAGCAGCTTAGAGGGCAGGGGTGGGAATTCACCCCTCCACTTT. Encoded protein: CASSLEGRGGNSPLHF.

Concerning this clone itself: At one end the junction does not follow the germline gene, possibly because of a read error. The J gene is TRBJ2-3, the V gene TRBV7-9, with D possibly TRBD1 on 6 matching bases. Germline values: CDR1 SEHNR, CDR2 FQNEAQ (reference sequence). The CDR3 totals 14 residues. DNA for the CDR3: TGTGCCAGCAGCCTAAGATCGGGACATCTAAAGGGAGTCTTT. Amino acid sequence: CASSLRSGHLKGVF.

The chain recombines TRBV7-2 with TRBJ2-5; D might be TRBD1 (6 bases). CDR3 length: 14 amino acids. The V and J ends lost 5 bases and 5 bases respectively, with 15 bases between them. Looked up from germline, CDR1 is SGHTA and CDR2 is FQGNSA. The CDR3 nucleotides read TGTGCCAGCAGCCAGCACAGGGTTCGGGAGACCCAGTACTTC. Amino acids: CASSQHRVRETQYF.

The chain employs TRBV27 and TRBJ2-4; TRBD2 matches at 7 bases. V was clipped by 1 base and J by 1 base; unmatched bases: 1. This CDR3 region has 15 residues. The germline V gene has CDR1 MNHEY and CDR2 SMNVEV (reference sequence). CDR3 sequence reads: CASSLLGGAKNIQYF. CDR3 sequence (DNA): TGTGCCAGCAGTTTATTGGGGGGGGCCAAAAACATTCAGTACTTC.

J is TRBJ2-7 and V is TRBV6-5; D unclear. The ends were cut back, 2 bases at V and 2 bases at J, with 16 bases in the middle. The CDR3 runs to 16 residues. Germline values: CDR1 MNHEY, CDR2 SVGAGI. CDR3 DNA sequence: TGTGCCAGCAGTTACGCCGTACTCCCAGGCGCCTACGAGCAGTACTTC. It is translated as CASSYAVLPGAYEQYF.

CDR3 nucleotide sequence: TGTGCCGTAACCGGGACAGAGATCGAGCAGTACTTC. Amino acids: CAVTGTEIEQYF. The genes are TRBV28 and TRBJ2-7; 7 bases are shared with TRBD1. Germline V gene lookup returns CDR1 MDHEN and CDR2 SYDVKM. Trimming cost V 11 bases and J 6 bases; bases outside gene matches: 10. This CDR3 is 12 amino acids long. The variable domain in full, completed from reference TRBV28 and TRBJ2-7, reads DVKVTQSSRYLVKRTGEKVFLECVQDMDHENMFWYRQDPGLGLRLIYFSYDVKMKEKGDIPEGYSVSREKKERFSLILESASTNQTSMYLCAVTGTEIEQYFGPGTRLTVT.

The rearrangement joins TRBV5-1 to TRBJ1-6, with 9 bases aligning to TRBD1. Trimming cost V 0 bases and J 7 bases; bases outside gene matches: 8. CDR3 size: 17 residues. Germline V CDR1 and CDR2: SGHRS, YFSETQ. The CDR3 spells CASSLAPTGGLNSPLHF. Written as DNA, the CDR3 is TGCGCCAGCAGCTTGGCCCCGACAGGGGGACTCAATTCACCCCTCCACTTT.

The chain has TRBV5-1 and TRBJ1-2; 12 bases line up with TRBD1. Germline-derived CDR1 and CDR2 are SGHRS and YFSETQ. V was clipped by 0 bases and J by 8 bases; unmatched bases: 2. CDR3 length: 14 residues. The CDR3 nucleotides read TGCGCCAGCAGCTTGGATGGGACAGGGGGCGGCTACACCTTC. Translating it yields CASSLDGTGGGYTF.

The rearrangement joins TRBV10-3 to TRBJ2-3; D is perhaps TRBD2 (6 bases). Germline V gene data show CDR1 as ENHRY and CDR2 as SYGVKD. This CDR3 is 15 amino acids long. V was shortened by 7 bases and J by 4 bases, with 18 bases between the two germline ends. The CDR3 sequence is CAIKRVGGPADTQYF. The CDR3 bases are TGTGCCATCAAGCGGGTTGGAGGGCCCGCAGATACGCAGTATTTT.

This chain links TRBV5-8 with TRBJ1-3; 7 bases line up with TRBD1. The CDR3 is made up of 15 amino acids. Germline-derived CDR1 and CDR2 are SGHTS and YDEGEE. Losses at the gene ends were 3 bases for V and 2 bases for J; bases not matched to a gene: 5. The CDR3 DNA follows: TGTGCCAGCAGCTCACCACAGGGGACTGGAAACACCATATATTTT. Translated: CASSSPQGTGNTIYF.

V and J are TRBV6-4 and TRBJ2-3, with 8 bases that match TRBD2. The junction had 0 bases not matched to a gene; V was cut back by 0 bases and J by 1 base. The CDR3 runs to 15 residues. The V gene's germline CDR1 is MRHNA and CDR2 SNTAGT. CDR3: CASSDSSGGTDTQYF. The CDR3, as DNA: TGTGCCAGCAGTGACTCTAGCGGGGGCACAGATACGCAGTATTTT.

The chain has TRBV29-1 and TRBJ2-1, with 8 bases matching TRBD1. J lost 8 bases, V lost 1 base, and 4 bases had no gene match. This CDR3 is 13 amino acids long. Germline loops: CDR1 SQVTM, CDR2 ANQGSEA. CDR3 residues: CSVEVDRGDEQFF. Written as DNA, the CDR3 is TGCAGCGTTGAAGTAGACAGGGGAGATGAGCAGTTCTTC.